This entry features one T cell receptor beta chain sequence. This entry is derived from a study of blood T cell repertoires in COVID-19. Study-wide background: Donors in the United States, Italy and Spain gave samples during acute or convalescent COVID-19. The analysed material was cDNA or gDNA that came from T cells, B-cell-depleted T cells, or PBMCs.

As originally analysed: Amplified reference gene primers provided the basis for estimating nucleated cell counts. Using immunoSEQ multiplex PCR, the repertoire was profiled, and TCRdb retains in-frame clones only, with some absent. The V and J calls and clone size come from that table; D and trimming were worked out from the DNA. The sample carries 100,000 to 150,000 clones, roughly 84% recorded once. V lost 4 bases, J lost 6 bases, and 17 bases lay in between. Germline lookup yields CDR1 SGHNT and CDR2 YYREEE (reference sequence). The CDR3 runs to 14 residues. The V and J genes are TRBV5-4 and TRBJ2-7, with a tentative D call TRBD2 (7 bases). The clonotype originates from a woman aged 80 or over with acute or convalescent COVID-19. The sequenced sample consisted of peripheral blood. The CDR3 protein is CASSPRGGALEQYF. The CDR3 region has the DNA TGTGCCAGCAGCCCGAGGGGGGGGGCTCTCGAGCAGTACTTC.